This T cell receptor beta chain was retrieved from a study of blood T cells in healthy people across ages. V was pared by 5 bases and J by 0 bases, with 13 bases between. This CDR3 comprises 15 residues. Germline CDR1 SGHVS, CDR2 FNYEAQ. The use of a sample-barcoded 5' primer and a J-beta primer mix characterized a second PCR of roughly 6 to 11 cycles. One entry per CDR3 protein, called by TCRdb with MiXCR from the 5' RACE reads. The sample includes about 930,000 distinct CDR3 sequences, 25% to 30% seen only once; the top ten take roughly a tenth. These data are also associated with another study on T cells of mothers and their children.

The rearrangement uses TRBV7-6 and TRBJ1-1; D may be TRBD1 (5 bases). The clonotype comes from a woman aged 40 to 50 in good health. The sample consisted of blood. CDR3 DNA: TGTGCCAGCAGCGCCCGGGCGGGGGTGAACACTGAAGCTTTCTTT. Translating it yields CASSARAGVNTEAFF.